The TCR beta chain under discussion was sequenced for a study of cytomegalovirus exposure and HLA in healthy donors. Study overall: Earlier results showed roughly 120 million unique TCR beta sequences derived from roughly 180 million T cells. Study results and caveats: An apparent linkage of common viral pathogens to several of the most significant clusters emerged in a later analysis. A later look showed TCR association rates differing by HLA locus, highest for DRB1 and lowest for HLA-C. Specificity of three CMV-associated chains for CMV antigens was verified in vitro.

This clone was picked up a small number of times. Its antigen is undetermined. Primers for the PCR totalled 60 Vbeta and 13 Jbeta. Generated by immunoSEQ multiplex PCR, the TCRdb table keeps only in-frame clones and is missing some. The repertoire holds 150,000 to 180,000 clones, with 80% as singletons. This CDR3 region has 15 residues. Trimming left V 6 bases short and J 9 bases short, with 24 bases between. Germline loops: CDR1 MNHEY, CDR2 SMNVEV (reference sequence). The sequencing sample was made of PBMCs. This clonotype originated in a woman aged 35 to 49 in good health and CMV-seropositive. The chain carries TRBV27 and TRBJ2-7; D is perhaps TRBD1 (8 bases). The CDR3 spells CASSDPPGQGGAQYF. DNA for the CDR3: TGTGCCAGCAGCGATCCCCCTGGACAGGGAGGGGCGCAGTACTTC.